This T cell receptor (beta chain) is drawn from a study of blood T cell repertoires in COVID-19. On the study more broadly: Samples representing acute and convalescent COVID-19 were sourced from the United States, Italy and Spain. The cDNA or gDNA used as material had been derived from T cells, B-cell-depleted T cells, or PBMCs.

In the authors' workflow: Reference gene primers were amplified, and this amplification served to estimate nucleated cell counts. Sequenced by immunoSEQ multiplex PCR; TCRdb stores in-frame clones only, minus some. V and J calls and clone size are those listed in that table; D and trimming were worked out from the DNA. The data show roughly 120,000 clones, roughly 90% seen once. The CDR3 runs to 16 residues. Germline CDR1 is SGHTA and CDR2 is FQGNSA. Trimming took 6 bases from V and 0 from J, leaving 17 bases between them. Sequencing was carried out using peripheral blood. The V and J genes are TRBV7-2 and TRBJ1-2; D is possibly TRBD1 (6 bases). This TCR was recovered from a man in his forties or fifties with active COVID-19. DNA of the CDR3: TGTGCCAGCAGTTCCGGACAGATCCTTTCTAACTATGGCTACACCTTC. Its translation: CASSSGQILSNYGYTF.